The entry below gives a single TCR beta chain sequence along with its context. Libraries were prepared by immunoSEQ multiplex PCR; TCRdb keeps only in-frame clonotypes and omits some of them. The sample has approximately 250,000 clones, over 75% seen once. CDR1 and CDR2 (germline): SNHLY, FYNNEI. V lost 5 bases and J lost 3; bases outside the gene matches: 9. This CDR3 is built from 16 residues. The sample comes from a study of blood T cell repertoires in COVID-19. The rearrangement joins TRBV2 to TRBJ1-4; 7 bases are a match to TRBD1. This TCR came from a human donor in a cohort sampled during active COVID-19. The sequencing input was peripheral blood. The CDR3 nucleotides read TGTGCCAGCAGTTCCTTAACAGGGGTGGCTAATGAAAAACTGTTTTTT. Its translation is CASSSLTGVANEKLFF.